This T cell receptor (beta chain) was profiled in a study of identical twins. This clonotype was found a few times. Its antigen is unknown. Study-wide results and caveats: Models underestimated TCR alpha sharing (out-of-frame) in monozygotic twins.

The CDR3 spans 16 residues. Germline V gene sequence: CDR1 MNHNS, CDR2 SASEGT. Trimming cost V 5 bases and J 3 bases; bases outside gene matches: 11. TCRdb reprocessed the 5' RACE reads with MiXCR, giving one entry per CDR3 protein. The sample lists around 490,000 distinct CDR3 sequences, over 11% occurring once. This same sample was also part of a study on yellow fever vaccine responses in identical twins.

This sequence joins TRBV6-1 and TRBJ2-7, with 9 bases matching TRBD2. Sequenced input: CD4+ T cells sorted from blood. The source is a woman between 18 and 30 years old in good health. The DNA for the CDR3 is TGTGCCAGCAGTCCTGCGGCTAGCGGGACGCTCTACGAGCAGTACTTC. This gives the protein CASSPAASGTLYEQYF.